This T cell receptor (beta chain) was observed in a study of CD4 T cells in relation to SARS-CoV-2 and coronaviruses. TCRdb keeps only in-frame clones here, not all; method: immunoSEQ multiplex PCR. The sample comprises 27,000 or so clones, around two thirds of which are singletons, and 20% to 25% rests with the top ten. CDR3 length: 16 amino acids. Details on this clone: Antigen specificity is unknown.

Unexposed donor CD4+ T cells date from 2011-2018, before the COVID-19 pandemic. After nine to ten days of culture, CD4+ T cells were isolated. Testing used SARS-CoV-2 S/N and four cold-coronavirus spikes on unexposed-donor CD4+ T cells, cells permitting. PBMCs were plated at around 2 million per well in IL-2-containing medium. Fresh IL-2 medium replaced half the medium on days 3 and 7. The receptor was isolated from a human donor in good health. The specimen sequenced was CD4+ T cells from PBMCs, cultured in vitro. This chain joins TRBV21-1 and TRBJ1-1. TRBV21-1 is termed a pseudogene. CDR3 amino acids: CASSTLDTGGRVEAFF. The CDR3 DNA is TGTGCCAGCAGCACCCTTGACACCGGGGGCAGGGTTGAAGCTTTCTTT.